Many counts were recorded for the clone carrying this T cell receptor (beta chain). This record belongs to a study of T cells in Graves' hyperthyroidism and ophthalmopathy. The source material, RNA transcripts, was used to amplify TCR beta CDR3 regions. HTBI primers drove first-round RT-PCR of the TCR CDR3. TCRdb recomputed calls from the multiplex PCR reads with MiXCR, one row per CDR3 protein. The repertoire holds roughly 290,000 distinct CDR3 sequences, with roughly an eighth as singletons. PBMCs were collected from an approximately 9.3 ml volume of fresh peripheral blood. This CDR3 comprises 13 residues. V gave up 5 bases and J gave up 6 bases, with 14 bases separating them. The germline gives CDR1 MNHEY, CDR2 SMNVEV (reference sequence).

The chain is built from TRBV27 and TRBJ2-7, with D possibly TRBD1 on 5 matching bases. The sequence was obtained from a woman between 40 and 55 years old with Graves' hyperthyroidism. Sequencing was performed on blood. CDR3 bases: TGTGCCAGCAGTCTTGCCAGGGTGGGCGAGCAGTACTTC. It specifies CASSLARVGEQYF.